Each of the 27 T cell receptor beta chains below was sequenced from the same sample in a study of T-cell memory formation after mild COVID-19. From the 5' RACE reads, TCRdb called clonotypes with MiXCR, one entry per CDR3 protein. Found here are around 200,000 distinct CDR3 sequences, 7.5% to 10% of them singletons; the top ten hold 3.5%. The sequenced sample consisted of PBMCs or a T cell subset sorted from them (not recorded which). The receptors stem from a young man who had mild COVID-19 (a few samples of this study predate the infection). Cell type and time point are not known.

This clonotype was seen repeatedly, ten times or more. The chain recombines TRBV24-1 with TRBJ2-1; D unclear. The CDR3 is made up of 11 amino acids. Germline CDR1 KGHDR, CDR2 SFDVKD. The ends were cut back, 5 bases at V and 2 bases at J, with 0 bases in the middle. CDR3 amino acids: CATSAYNEQFF. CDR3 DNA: TGTGCCACCAGTGCCTACAATGAGCAGTTCTTC.

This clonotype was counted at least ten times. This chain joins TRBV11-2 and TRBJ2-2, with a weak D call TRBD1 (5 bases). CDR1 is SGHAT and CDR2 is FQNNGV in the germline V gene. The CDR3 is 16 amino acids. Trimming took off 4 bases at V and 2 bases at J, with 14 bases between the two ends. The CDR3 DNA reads TGTGCCAGCAGCTATCAAGGGGTTGTTAACACCGGGGAGCTGTTTTTT. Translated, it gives CASSYQGVVNTGELFF.

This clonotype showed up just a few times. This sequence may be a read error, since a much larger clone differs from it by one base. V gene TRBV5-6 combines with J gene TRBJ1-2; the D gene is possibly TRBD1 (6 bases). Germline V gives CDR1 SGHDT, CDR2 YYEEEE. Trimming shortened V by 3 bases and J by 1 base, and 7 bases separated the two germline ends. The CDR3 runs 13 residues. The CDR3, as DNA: TGTGCCAGCAGCTCGGACAGTAACTATGGCTACACCTTC. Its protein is CASSSDSNYGYTF.

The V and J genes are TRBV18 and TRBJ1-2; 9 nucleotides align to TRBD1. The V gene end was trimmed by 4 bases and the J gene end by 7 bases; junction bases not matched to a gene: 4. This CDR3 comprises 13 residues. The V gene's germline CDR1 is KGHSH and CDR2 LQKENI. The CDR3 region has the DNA TGTGCCAGCTCACGACAGGGGGAGGCTGGCTACACCTTC. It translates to CASSRQGEAGYTF.

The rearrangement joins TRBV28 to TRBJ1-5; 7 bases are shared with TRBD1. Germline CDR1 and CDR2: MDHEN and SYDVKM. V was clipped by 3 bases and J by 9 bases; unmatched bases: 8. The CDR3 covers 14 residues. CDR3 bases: TGTGCCAGCAGTTTCGATGACAGGACAGGGCCCCAGCATTTT. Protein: CASSFDDRTGPQHF.

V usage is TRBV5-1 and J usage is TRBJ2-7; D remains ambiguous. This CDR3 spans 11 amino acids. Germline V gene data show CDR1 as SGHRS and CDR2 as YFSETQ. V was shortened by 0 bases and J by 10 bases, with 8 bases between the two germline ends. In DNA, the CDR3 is TGCGCCAGCAGCTTGGAGACTGAACAGTACTTC. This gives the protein CASSLETEQYF.

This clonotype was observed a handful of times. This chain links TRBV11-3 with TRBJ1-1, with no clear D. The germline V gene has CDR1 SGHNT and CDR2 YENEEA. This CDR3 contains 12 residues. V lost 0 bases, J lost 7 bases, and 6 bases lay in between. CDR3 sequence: CASSLDKGEAFF. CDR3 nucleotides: TGTGCCAGCAGCTTAGATAAGGGTGAAGCTTTCTTT.

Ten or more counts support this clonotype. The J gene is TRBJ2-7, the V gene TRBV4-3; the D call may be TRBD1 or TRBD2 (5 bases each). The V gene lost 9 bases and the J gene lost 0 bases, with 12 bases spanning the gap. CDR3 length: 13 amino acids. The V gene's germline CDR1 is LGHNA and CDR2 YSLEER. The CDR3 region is CARSPGSSYEQYV. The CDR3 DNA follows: TGCGCCAGGTCACCAGGGAGCTCCTACGAGCAGTACGTC.

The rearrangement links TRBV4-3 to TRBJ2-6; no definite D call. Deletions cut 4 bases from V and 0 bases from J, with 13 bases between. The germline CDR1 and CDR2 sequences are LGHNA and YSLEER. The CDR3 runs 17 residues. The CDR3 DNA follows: TGCGCCAGCAGCCTCGCCCCGGGTAGCTCTGGGGCCAACGTCCTGACTTTC. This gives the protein CASSLAPGSSGANVLTF.

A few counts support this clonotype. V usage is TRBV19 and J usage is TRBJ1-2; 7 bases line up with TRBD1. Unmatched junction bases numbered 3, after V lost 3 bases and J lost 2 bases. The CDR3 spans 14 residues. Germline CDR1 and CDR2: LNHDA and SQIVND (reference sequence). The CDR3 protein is CASSIQQGNYGYTF. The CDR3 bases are TGTGCCAGTAGTATTCAACAGGGGAACTATGGCTACACCTTC.

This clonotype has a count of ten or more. The CDR3 DNA sequence: TGCAGCGTTGATGGGGCTCGGGGGAGCACCGGGGAGCTGTTTTTT. Translated, it gives CSVDGARGSTGELFF. The chain carries TRBV29-1 and TRBJ2-2; tentatively, D is TRBD2 (6 bases). Looked up from germline, CDR1 is SQVTM and CDR2 is ANQGSEA. With 3 bases removed from V and 4 bases from J, the gap between germline ends came to 15 bases. The CDR3 covers 15 residues.

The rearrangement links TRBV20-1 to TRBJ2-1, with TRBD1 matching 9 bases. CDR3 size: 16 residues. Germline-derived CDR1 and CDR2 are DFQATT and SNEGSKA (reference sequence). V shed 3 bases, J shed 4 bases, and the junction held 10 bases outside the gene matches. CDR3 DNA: TGCAGTGCTAGCGCCCCCGGACAGGGGTATTACAATGAGCAGTTCTTC. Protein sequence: CSASAPGQGYYNEQFF.

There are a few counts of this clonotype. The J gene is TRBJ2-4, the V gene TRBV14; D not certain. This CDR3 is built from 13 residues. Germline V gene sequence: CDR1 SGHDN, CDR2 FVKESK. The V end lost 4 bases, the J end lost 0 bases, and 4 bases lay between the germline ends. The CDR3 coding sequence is TGTGCCAGCAGCCCCCTAGCCAAAAACATTCAGTACTTC. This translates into CASSPLAKNIQYF. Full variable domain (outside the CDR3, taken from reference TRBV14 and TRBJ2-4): EAGVTQFPSHSVIEKGQTVTLRCDPISGHDNLYWYRRVMGKEIKFLLHFVKESKQDESGMPNNRFLAERTGGTYSTLKVQPAELEDSGVYFCASSPLAKNIQYFGAGTRLSVL.

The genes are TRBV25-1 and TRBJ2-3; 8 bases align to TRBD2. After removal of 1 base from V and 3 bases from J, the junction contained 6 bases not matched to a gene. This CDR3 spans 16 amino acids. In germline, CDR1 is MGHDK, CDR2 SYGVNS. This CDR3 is CASSESRRGVTDTQYF. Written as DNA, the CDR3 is TGTGCCAGCAGTGAATCACGGCGGGGGGTAACAGATACGCAGTATTTT.

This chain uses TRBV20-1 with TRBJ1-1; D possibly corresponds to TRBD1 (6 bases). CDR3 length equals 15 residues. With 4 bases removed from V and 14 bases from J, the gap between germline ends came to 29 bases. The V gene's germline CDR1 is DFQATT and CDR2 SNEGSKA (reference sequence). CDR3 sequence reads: CSAKTRDNIPKWCFF. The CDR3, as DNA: TGCAGTGCTAAGACCCGGGACAATATCCCGAAATGGTGCTTCTTT.

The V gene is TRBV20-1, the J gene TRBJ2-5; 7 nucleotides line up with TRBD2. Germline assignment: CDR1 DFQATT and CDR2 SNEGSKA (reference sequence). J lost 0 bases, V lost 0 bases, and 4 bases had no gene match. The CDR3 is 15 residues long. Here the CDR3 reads CSARDPSGDQETQYF. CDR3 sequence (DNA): TGCAGTGCTAGAGATCCCAGCGGGGACCAAGAGACCCAGTACTTC.

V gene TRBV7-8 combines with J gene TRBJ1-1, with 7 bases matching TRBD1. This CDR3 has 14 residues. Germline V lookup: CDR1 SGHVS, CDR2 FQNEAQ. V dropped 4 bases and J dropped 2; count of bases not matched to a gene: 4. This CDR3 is CASSYRDSNTEAFF. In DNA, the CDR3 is TGTGCCAGCAGCTACCGGGACAGCAACACTGAAGCTTTCTTT.

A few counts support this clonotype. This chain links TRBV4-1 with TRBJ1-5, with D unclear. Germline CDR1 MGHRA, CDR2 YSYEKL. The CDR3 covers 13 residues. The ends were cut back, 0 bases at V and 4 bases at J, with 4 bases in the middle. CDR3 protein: CASSQEINQPQHF. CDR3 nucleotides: TGCGCCAGCAGCCAAGAGATTAATCAGCCCCAGCATTTT.

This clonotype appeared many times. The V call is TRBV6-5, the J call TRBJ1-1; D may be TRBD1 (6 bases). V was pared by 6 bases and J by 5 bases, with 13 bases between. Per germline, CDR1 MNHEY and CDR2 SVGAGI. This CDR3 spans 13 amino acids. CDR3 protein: CASSRGGGTEAFF. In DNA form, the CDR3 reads TGTGCCAGCAGCCGAGGGGGGGGGACTGAAGCTTTCTTT.

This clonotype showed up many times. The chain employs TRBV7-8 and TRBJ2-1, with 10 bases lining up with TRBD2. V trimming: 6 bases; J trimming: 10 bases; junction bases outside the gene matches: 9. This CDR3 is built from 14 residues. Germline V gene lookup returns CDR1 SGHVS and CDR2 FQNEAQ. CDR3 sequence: CASRGLAGGQEQFF. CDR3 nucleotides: TGTGCCAGCAGAGGTTTAGCGGGGGGCCAAGAGCAGTTCTTC.

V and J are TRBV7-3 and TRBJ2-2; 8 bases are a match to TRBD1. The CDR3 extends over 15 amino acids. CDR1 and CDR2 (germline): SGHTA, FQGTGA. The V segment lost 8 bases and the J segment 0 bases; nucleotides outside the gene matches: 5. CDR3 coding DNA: TGTGCCAGCGGCGCAGGGGGCGCGAACACCGGGGAGCTGTTTTTT. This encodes CASGAGGANTGELFF.

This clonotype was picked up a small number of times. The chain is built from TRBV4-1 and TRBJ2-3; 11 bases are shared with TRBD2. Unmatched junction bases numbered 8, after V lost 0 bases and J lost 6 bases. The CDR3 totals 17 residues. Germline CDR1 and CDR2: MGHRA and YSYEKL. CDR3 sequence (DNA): TGCGCCAGCAGCCAAGATGCCCTAGCGGGGGGCGGGGATACGCAGTATTTT. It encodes CASSQDALAGGGDTQYF.

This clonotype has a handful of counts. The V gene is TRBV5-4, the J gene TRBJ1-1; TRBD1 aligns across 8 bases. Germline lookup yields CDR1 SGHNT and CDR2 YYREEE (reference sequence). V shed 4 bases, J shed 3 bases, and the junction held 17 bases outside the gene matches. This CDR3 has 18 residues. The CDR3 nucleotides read TGTGCCAGCAGCGGAGAAGGCCGGGACAGGCGGTGGGACACTGAAGCTTTCTTT. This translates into CASSGEGRDRRWDTEAFF.

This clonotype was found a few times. DNA of the CDR3: TGTGCCACCAGGGGGGGGGACGCCGGCCAAGAGACCCAGTACTTC. Amino acids: CATRGGDAGQETQYF. This rearrangement joins TRBV24-1 to TRBJ2-5; 7 nucleotides match TRBD2. Losses at the gene ends were 7 bases for V and 1 base for J; bases not matched to a gene: 8. This CDR3 is 15 amino acids long. Germline-derived CDR1 and CDR2 are KGHDR and SFDVKD.

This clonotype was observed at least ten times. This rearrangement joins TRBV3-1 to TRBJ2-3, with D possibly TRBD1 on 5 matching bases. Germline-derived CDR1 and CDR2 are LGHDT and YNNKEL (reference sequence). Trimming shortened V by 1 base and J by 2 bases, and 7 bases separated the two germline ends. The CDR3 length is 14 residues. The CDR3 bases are TGTGCCAGCAGCCAAGCAGGGTACACAGATACGCAGTATTTT. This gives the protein CASSQAGYTDTQYF.

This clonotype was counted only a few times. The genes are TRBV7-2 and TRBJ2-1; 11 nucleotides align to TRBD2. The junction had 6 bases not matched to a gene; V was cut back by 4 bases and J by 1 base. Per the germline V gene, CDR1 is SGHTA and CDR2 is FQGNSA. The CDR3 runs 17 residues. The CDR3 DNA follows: TGTGCCAGCAGCTCCTCAGCTAGCGGGGGGTCCTACAATGAGCAGTTCTTC. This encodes CASSSSASGGSYNEQFF.

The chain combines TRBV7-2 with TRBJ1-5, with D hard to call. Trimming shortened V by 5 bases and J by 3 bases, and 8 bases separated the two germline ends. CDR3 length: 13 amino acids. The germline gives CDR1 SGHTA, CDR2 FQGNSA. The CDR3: CASSAGPNQPQHF. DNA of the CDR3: TGTGCCAGCAGCGCAGGACCCAATCAGCCCCAGCATTTT.